The 18 T cell receptor beta chains below come from one sample, sequenced in a study of blood T cell repertoires in COVID-19. Some clones are missing from TCRdb's copy, which holds only in-frame ones; the method was immunoSEQ multiplex PCR. Of about 140,000 clones in the sample, 80% to 85% are singletons; the top ten hold roughly 4.9%. Sequences were obtained from PBMCs or T cells enriched from blood (not recorded which). The receptors shown here come from a man in his sixties or seventies who had been exposed to COVID-19.

The gene calls are TRBV28 and TRBJ1-4; 9 bases align to TRBD1. The CDR3 is 17 amino acids. Germline trimming cut 4 bases from V and 3 bases from J; bases unmatched to any gene: 9. Germline-derived CDR1 and CDR2 are MDHEN and SYDVKM. This CDR3 is CASSYGTGKRANEKLFF. CDR3 nucleotide sequence: TGTGCCAGCAGTTACGGGACAGGGAAAAGAGCTAATGAAAAACTGTTTTTT.

This chain joins TRBV7-2 and TRBJ1-2; TRBD1 agrees at 7 bases. J gave up 8 bases and V 4 bases, and 7 bases lay outside the gene matches. The length of the CDR3 is 13 residues. In germline, CDR1 is SGHTA, CDR2 FQGNSA. The CDR3 loop is CASSWRDSRGYTF. Written as DNA, the CDR3 is TGTGCCAGCAGCTGGCGGGACAGTAGGGGCTACACCTTC.

This chain uses TRBV5-1 with TRBJ2-5, with a weak D call TRBD1 (6 bases). CDR3 length: 13 amino acids. Germline CDR1 reads SGHRS; CDR2 reads YFSETQ. Trimming removed 3 bases at V and 1 base at J, with 7 bases between. The CDR3 region has the DNA TGCGCCAGCAGCTCGACAGGCCAAGAGACCCAGTACTTC. Amino acid sequence: CASSSTGQETQYF.

The gene calls are TRBV19 and TRBJ1-2; no firm D call. Between the trimmed V and J ends, which lost 4 bases and 5 bases, there was a span of 17 bases. Germline V lookup: CDR1 LNHDA, CDR2 SQIVND (reference sequence). The CDR3 extends over 15 amino acids. CDR3 bases: TGTGCCAGTAGTACCCGTGAGGGTAGAAGATATGGCTACACCTTC. Amino acids: CASSTREGRRYGYTF.

This clone occurred a few times. J is TRBJ1-3 and V is TRBV11-3, with D unresolved. The ends were cut back, 2 bases at V and 4 bases at J, with 6 bases in the middle. The CDR3 has 13 amino acids. CDR1 is SGHNT and CDR2 is YENEEA in the germline V gene. The CDR3 loop reads CASSLMAGNTIYF. CDR3 bases: TGTGCCAGCAGCTTAATGGCCGGAAACACCATATATTTT.

The gene calls are TRBV5-1 and TRBJ2-7, with 7 bases fitting TRBD1. Losses at the gene ends were 4 bases for V and 2 bases for J; bases not matched to a gene: 18. This CDR3 has 18 amino acids. Germline assignment: CDR1 SGHRS and CDR2 YFSETQ. In DNA, the CDR3 is TGCGCCAGCAGCGCCCTAGGCGGTAAGGGGGCACAGACCTACGAGCAGTACTTC. Its translation is CASSALGGKGAQTYEQYF. The full variable domain, its missing parts supplied by reference TRBV5-1 and TRBJ2-7, is KAGVTQTPRYLIKTRGQQVTLSCSPISGHRSVSWYQQTPGQGLQFLFEYFSETQRNKGNFPGRFSGRQFSNSRSEMNVSTLELGDSALYLCASSALGGKGAQTYEQYFGPGTRLTVT.

This clone has only one observation. This CDR3 reads CASSEARTAGGGETQYF. The CDR3 bases are TGTGCCAGCAGTGAAGCCAGGACGGCAGGGGGAGGAGAGACCCAGTACTTC. V gene TRBV2 combines with J gene TRBJ2-5, with D perhaps matching TRBD1 (7 bases). The germline V gene has CDR1 SNHLY and CDR2 FYNNEI. Trimming pared 0 bases from V and 4 bases from J, leaving 18 bases between. This CDR3 has 17 amino acids.

V and J are TRBV6-6 and TRBJ1-5; the match to TRBD1 covers 7 bases. Germline CDR1 MNHNY, CDR2 SVGAGI (reference sequence). V lost 2 bases and J lost 7; bases outside the gene matches: 5. The CDR3 length is 14 residues. The CDR3, as DNA: TGTGCCAGCAGTTACGGTCAGGGGGGCCAGCCCCAGCATTTT. It yields the protein CASSYGQGGQPQHF.

V is TRBV7-2 and J is TRBJ2-5; tentatively, D is TRBD1 (5 bases). Trimming stripped 0 bases from V and 4 bases from J, with 15 bases between. CDR3 length: 16 amino acids. Looked up from germline, CDR1 is SGHTA and CDR2 is FQGNSA. The CDR3 DNA reads TGTGCCAGCAGCTTAGCTCCTCCCGGACAAGTAGAGACCCAGTACTTC. Translation: CASSLAPPGQVETQYF. The complete variable domain, with remaining parts taken from reference TRBV7-2 and TRBJ2-5, reads GAGVSQSPSNKVTEKGKDVELRCDPISGHTALYWYRQSLGQGLEFLIYFQGNSAPDKSGLPSDRFSAERTGGSVSTLTIQRTQQEDSAVYLCASSLAPPGQVETQYFGPGTRLLVL.

The genes are TRBV11-2 and TRBJ1-2, with 10 positions matching TRBD1. V trimming: 5 bases; J trimming: 4 bases; junction bases outside the gene matches: 10. Germline V gene sequence: CDR1 SGHAT, CDR2 FQNNGV. The CDR3 has 16 residues. CDR3 coding DNA: TGTGCCAGCAGCGAAGGGCGGCGGACAGGGGGCTATGGCTACACCTTC. The encoded protein is CASSEGRRTGGYGYTF.

The chain recombines TRBV5-1 with TRBJ1-1, with a tentative D call TRBD1 (5 bases). The CDR3 extends over 15 amino acids. From germline, CDR1 is SGHRS and CDR2 YFSETQ. The V and J ends lost 0 bases and 6 bases respectively, with 15 bases between them. The CDR3 here is CASSLVQGIRAEAFF. The CDR3 bases are TGCGCCAGCAGCTTGGTCCAGGGCATAAGGGCTGAAGCTTTCTTT.

CDR3 in amino acids: CASSLVRESYNEQFF. Written as DNA, the CDR3 is TGCGCCAGCAGCTTGGTGAGAGAGTCCTACAATGAGCAGTTCTTC. The chain links TRBV5-1 to TRBJ2-1; D gene unclear. CDR1 SGHRS and CDR2 YFSETQ come from the germline V gene. The CDR3 is made up of 15 amino acids. V lost 0 bases and J 1 base, leaving 8 bases between the germline ends. The whole variable domain, filled in from reference TRBV5-1 and TRBJ2-1, reads KAGVTQTPRYLIKTRGQQVTLSCSPISGHRSVSWYQQTPGQGLQFLFEYFSETQRNKGNFPGRFSGRQFSNSRSEMNVSTLELGDSALYLCASSLVRESYNEQFFGPGTRLTVL.

This clone was counted once. The genes are TRBV7-9 and TRBJ2-5, with D hard to call. The CDR3 has 14 residues. V lost 0 bases and J lost 5, with 10 bases in between. CDR1 and CDR2 from the germline V gene are SEHNR and FQNEAQ (reference sequence). CDR3 in amino acids: CASSLALERETQYF. The CDR3 coding sequence is TGTGCCAGCAGCTTAGCCCTCGAGCGCGAGACCCAGTACTTC. The full variable domain, in which reference TRBV7-9 and TRBJ2-5 provide the parts outside the CDR3, is DTGVSQNPRHKITKRGQNVTFRCDPISEHNRLYWYRQTLGQGPEFLTYFQNEAQLEKSRLLSDRFSAERPKGSFSTLEIQRTEQGDSAMYLCASSLALERETQYFGPGTRLLVL.

This clone was counted between two and nine times. The chain couples TRBV12-3 or TRBV12-4 to TRBJ1-4; D remains unclear. The CDR3 has 12 residues. V lost 6 bases to trimming and J lost 12 bases, with 14 bases between them. The CDR3 region is CASSFVEEELFF. As DNA, the CDR3 is TGTGCCAGCAGCTTCGTAGAGGAAGAACTGTTTTTT.

J is TRBJ2-7 and V is TRBV3-1 (or the pseudogene TRBV3-2); a possible D gene is TRBD1 (6 bases). Germline CDR1 reads LGHDT; CDR2 reads YNNKEL (reference sequence). The ends were cut back, 1 base at V and 4 bases at J, with 17 bases in the middle. CDR3 length equals 16 residues. The CDR3 reads CASSQARWGQEYEQYF. CDR3 nucleotides: TGTGCCAGCAGCCAAGCGCGATGGGGGCAGGAATACGAGCAGTACTTC.

The chain couples TRBV25-1 to TRBJ2-1; D may be TRBD2 (6 bases). Germline V gene data show CDR1 as MGHDK and CDR2 as SYGVNS. Trimming stripped 1 base from V and 8 bases from J, with 6 bases between. The CDR3 totals 12 residues. CDR3 loop: CASSEWGDEQFF. The CDR3 coding sequence is TGTGCCAGCAGTGAATGGGGGGATGAGCAGTTCTTC.

The rearrangement joins TRBV7-8 to TRBJ1-2; 7 bases map to TRBD1. J gave up 6 bases and V 3 bases, and 7 bases lay outside the gene matches. This CDR3 region has 14 residues. The germline V gene encodes CDR1 SGHVS and CDR2 FQNEAQ. In DNA form, the CDR3 reads TGTGCCAGCAGCTTCCTAGACAGGGCTCATGGCTACACCTTC. Residues: CASSFLDRAHGYTF. The whole variable domain, remainder taken from reference TRBV7-8 and TRBJ1-2, is GAGVSQSPRYKVAKRGQDVALRCDPISGHVSLFWYQQALGQGPEFLTYFQNEAQLDKSGLPSDRFFAERPEGSVSTLKIQRTQQEDSAVYLCASSFLDRAHGYTFGSGTRLTVV.

The J gene is TRBJ1-1, the V gene TRBV14; TRBD1 matches 8 bases. The CDR3 is made up of 16 amino acids. Germline V gene sequence: CDR1 SGHDN, CDR2 FVKESK. Trimming at V came to 4 bases and at J to 7 bases, leaving 14 bases not matched to a gene. The CDR3 spells CASSPAGIRGLREAFF. The CDR3 DNA reads as TGTGCCAGCAGCCCAGCGGGTATCAGGGGGCTTCGTGAAGCTTTCTTT.